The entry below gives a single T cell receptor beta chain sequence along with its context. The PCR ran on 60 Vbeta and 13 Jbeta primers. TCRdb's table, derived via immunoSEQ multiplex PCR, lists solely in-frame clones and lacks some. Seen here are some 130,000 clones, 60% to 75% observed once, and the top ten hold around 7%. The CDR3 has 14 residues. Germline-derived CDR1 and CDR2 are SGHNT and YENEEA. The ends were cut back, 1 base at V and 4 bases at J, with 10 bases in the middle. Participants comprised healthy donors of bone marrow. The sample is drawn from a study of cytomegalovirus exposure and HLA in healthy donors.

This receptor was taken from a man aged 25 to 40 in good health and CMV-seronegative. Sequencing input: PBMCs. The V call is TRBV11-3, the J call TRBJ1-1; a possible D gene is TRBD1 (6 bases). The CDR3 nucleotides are TGTGCCAGCAGCTTAGGGGGGCTGGGCACTGAAGCTTTCTTT. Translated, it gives CASSLGGLGTEAFF.